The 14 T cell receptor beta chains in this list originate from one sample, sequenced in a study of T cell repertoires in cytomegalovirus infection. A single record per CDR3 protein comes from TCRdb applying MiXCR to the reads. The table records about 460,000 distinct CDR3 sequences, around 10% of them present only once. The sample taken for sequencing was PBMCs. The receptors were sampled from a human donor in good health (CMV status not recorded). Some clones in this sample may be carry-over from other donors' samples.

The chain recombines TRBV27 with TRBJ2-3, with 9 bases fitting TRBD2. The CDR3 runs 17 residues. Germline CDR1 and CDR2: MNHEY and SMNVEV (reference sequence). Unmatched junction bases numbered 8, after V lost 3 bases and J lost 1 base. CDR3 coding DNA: TGTGCCAGCAGTTTGCGGGGGGGGGTAGGGGGCACAGATACGCAGTATTTT. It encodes CASSLRGGVGGTDTQYF.

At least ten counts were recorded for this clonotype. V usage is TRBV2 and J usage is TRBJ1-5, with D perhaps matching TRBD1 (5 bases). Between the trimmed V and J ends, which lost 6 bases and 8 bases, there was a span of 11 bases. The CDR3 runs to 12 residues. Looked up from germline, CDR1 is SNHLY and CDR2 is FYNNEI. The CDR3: CASSGRGEPQHF. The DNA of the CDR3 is TGTGCCAGCAGCGGAAGGGGTGAGCCCCAGCATTTT.

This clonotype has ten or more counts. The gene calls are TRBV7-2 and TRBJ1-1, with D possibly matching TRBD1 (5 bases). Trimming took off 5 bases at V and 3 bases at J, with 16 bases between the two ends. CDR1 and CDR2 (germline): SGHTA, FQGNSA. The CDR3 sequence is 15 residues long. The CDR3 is CASSIRQLPHTEAFF. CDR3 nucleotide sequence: TGTGCCAGCAGCATCCGACAGCTACCTCACACTGAAGCTTTCTTT. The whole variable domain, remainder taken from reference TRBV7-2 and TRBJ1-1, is GAGVSQSPSNKVTEKGKDVELRCDPISGHTALYWYRQSLGQGLEFLIYFQGNSAPDKSGLPSDRFSAERTGGSVSTLTIQRTQQEDSAVYLCASSIRQLPHTEAFFGQGTRLTVV.

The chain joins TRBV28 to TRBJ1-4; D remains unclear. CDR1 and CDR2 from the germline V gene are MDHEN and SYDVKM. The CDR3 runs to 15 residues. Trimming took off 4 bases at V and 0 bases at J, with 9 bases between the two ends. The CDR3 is CASSSPSTTNEKLFF. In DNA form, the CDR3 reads TGTGCCAGCAGTTCCCCGTCTACAACTAATGAAAAACTGTTTTTT.

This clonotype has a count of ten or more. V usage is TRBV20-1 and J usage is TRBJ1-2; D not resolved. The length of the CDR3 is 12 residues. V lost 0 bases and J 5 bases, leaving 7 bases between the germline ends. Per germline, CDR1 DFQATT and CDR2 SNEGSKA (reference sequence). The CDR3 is CSARDNAYGYTF. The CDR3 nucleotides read TGCAGTGCTAGAGATAACGCTTATGGCTACACCTTC.

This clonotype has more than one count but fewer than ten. The CDR3 is CASSPPKRAGVYEQYF. DNA of the CDR3: TGTGCCAGCAGCCCCCCCAAGCGGGCGGGGGTCTACGAGCAGTACTTC. This rearrangement joins TRBV4-2 to TRBJ2-7, with 7 bases identical to TRBD2. CDR1 and CDR2 (germline): LGHNA, YNFKEQ. The CDR3 consists of 16 residues. The V and J ends lost 4 bases and 3 bases, in that order; junction bases with no gene match: 12.

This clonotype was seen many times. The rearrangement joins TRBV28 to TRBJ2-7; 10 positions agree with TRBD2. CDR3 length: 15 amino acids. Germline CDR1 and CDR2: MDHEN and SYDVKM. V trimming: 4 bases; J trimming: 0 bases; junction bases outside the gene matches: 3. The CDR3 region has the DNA TGTGCCAGCAGTTCTAGCGGGAGTCCCTCCTACGAGCAGTACTTC. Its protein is CASSSSGSPSYEQYF.

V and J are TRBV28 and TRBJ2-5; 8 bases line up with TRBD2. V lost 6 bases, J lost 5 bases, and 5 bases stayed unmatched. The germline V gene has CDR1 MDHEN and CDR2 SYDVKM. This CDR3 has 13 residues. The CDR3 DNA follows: TGTGCCAGCAGGGCGGGAGGAGAGGAGACCCAGTACTTC. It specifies CASRAGGEETQYF.

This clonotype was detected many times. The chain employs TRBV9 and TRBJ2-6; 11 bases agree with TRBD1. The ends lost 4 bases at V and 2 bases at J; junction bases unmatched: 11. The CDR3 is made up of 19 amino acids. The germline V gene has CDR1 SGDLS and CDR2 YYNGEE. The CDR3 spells CASSTPGQGGKAGANVLTF. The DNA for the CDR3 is TGTGCCAGCAGCACACCGGGACAGGGGGGAAAGGCTGGGGCCAACGTCCTGACTTTC.

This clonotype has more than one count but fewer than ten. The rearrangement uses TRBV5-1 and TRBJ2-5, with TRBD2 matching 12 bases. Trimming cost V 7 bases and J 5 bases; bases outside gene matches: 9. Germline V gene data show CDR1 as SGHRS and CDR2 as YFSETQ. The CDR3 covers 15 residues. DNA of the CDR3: TGCGCCAGCGCTAACGGACTAGCGGGGATCGAGACCCAGTACTTC. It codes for CASANGLAGIETQYF. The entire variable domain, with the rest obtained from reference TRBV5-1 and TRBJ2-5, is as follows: KAGVTQTPRYLIKTRGQQVTLSCSPISGHRSVSWYQQTPGQGLQFLFEYFSETQRNKGNFPGRFSGRQFSNSRSEMNVSTLELGDSALYLCASANGLAGIETQYFGPGTRLLVL.

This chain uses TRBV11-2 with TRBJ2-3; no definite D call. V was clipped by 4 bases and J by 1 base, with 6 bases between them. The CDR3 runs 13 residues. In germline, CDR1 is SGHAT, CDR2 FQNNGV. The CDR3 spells CASSWLGTDTQYF. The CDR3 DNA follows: TGTGCCAGCAGCTGGCTCGGCACAGATACGCAGTATTTT.

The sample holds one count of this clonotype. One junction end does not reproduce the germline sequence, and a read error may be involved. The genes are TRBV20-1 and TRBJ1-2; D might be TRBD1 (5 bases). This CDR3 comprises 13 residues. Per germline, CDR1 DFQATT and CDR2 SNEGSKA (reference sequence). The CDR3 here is CSPSGAPGRGYTF. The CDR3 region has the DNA TGCAGTCCTAGTGGGGCACCGGGGCGCGGCTACACCTTC.

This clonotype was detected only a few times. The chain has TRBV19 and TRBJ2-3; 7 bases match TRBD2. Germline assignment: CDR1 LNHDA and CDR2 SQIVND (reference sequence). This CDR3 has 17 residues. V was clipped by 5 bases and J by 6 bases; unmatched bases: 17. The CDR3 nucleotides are TGTGCCAGTAGTTTGTACTATGGGGGGGACCGAGGCGATACGCAGTATTTT. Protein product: CASSLYYGGDRGDTQYF.

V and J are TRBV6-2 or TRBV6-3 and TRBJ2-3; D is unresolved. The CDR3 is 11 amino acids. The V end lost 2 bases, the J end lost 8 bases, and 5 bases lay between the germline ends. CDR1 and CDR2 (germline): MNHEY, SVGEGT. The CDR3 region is CASSYKGTQYF. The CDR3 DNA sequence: TGTGCCAGCAGTTACAAGGGTACGCAGTATTTT.